This T cell receptor (beta chain) originates from a study of blood T cell repertoires in COVID-19. Turning to the study itself: COVID-19 samples from acute and convalescent phases originated in the United States, Italy and Spain. PBMCs, B-cell-depleted T cells, or T cells were the source of the cDNA or gDNA that made up the material.

Remarks on this clone: The same CDR3 also results from other DNA sequences found in this sample.

Sequenced by immunoSEQ multiplex PCR; TCRdb stores in-frame clones only, minus some. The data contain some 27,000 clones, roughly 89% of them singletons. The CDR3 is 15 residues long. The chain recombines TRBV21-1 with TRBJ1-2; the table's D call TRBD1 went unverified against the DNA. TRBV21-1 is a listed pseudogene. The source is a human donor in a cohort sampled during active COVID-19. Source material: peripheral blood. The CDR3, as DNA: TGTGCCAGCAGCGGCGGCAGGGACAGGAGAGATGGCTACACCTTC. This translates into CASSGGRDRRDGYTF.